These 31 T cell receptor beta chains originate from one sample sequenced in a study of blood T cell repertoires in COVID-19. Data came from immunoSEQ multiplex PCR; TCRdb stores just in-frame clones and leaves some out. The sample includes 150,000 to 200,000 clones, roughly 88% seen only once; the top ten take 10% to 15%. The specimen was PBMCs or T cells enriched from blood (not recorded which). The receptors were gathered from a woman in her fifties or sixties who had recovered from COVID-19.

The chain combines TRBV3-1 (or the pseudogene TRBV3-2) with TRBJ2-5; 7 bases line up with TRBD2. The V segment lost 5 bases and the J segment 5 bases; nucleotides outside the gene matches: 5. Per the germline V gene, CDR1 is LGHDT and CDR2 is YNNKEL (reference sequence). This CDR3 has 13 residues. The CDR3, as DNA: TGTGCCAGCAGCAAGCGGGATGGGGAGACCCAGTACTTC. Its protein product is CASSKRDGETQYF.

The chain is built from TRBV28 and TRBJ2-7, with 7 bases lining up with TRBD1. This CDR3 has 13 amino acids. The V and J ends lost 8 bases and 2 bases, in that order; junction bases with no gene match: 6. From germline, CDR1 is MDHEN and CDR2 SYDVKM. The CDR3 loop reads CASRQGETYEQYF. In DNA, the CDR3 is TGTGCCAGCCGACAGGGAGAAACCTACGAGCAGTACTTC.

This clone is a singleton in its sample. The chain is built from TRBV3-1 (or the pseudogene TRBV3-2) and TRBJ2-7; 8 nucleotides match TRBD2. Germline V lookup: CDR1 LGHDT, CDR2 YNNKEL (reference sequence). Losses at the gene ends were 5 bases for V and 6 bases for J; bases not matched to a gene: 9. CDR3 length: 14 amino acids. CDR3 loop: CASSGVAGRGEQYF. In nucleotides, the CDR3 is TGTGCCAGCAGCGGTGTAGCGGGGAGGGGCGAGCAGTACTTC.

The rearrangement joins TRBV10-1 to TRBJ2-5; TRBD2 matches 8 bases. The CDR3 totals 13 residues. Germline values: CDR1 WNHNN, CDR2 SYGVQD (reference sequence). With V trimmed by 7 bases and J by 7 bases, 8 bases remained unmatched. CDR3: CASTGGELGTQYF. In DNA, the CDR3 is TGCGCCAGCACGGGGGGGGAATTGGGGACCCAGTACTTC.

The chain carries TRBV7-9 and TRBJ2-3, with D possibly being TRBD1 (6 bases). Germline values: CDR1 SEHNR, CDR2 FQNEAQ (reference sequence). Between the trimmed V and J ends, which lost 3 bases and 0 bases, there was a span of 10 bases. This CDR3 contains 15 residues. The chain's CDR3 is CASSLGHSSTDTQYF. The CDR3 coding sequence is TGTGCCAGCAGCTTGGGACATTCTAGCACAGATACGCAGTATTTT.

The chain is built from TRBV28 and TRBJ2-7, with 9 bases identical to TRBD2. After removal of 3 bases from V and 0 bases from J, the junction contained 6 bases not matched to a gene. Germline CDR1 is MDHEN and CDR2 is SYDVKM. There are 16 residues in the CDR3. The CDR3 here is CASSFPLSGSSYEQYF. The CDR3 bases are TGTGCCAGCAGTTTCCCCCTTAGCGGGAGCTCCTACGAGCAGTACTTC.

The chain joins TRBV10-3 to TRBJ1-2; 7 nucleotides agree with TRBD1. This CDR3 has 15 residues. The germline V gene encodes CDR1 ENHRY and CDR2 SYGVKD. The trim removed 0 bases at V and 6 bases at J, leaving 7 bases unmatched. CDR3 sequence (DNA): TGTGCCATCAGTGAGTCCGGGACAGCCTTCGATGGCTACACCTTC. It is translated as CAISESGTAFDGYTF.

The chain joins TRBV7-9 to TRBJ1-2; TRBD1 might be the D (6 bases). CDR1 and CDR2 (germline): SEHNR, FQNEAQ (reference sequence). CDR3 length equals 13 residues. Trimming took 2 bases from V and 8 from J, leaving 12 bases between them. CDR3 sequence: CASSLQQGTGYTF. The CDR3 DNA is TGTGCCAGCAGCTTACAACAGGGAACCGGCTACACCTTC.

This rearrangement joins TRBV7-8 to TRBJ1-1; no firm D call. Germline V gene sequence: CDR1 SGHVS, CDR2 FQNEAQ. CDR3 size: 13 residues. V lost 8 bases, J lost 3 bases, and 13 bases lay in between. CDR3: CASEGFGDTEAFF. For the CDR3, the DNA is TGTGCCAGCGAAGGGTTCGGGGACACTGAAGCTTTCTTT.

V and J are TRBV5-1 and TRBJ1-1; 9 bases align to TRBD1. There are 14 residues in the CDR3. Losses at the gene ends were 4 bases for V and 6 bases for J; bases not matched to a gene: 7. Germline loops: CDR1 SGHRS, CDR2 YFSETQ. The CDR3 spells CASSPDRGGPEAFF. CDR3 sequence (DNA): TGCGCCAGCAGCCCTGACAGGGGGGGCCCTGAAGCTTTCTTT.

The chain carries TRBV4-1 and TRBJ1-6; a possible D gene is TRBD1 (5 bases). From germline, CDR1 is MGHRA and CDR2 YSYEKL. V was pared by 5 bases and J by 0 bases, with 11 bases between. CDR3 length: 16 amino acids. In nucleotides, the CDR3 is TGCGCCAGCAGCAGAGGGGAGGGCTCCTATAATTCACCCCTCCACTTT. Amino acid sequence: CASSRGEGSYNSPLHF.

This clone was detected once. The CDR3 DNA follows: TGTGCCAGCAGCTTTTTCTCCGGTAGCGGGAACAAAAACACCGGGGAGCTGTTTTTT. Translation gives CASSFFSGSGNKNTGELFF. The chain joins TRBV5-6 to TRBJ2-2; 8 bases map to TRBD2. The CDR3 spans 19 residues. Trimming at V came to 2 bases and at J to 2 bases, leaving 14 bases not matched to a gene. The germline gives CDR1 SGHDT, CDR2 YYEEEE. Looking up the rest from reference TRBV5-6 and TRBJ2-2 gives the full variable domain: DAGVTQSPTHLIKTRGQQVTLRCSPKSGHDTVSWYQQALGQGPQFIFQYYEEEERQRGNFPDRFSGHQFPNYSSELNVNALLLGDSALYLCASSFFSGSGNKNTGELFFGEGSRLTVL.

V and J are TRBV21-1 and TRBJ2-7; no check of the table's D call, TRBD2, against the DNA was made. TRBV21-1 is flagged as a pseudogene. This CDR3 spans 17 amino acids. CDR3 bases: TGTGCCAGCAGCAAAGCATGGCTAGCGGACTCCATTAGGGAGCAGTACTTC. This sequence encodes CASSKAWLADSIREQYF.

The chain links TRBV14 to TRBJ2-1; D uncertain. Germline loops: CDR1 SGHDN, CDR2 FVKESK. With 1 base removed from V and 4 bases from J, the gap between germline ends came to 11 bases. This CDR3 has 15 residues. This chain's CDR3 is CASSQGSYFYNEQFF. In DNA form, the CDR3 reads TGTGCCAGCAGCCAAGGGTCCTACTTTTACAATGAGCAGTTCTTC.

DNA for the CDR3: TGTGCCAGTAGTGGCATCCAGGGGGATAGCAATCAGCCCCAGCATTTT. Protein product: CASSGIQGDSNQPQHF. The J gene is TRBJ1-5, the V gene TRBV19; TRBD1 matches 7 bases. CDR3 length equals 16 residues. Germline lookup yields CDR1 LNHDA and CDR2 SQIVND (reference sequence). With 5 bases clipped from V and 0 bases from J, the junction kept 7 bases outside the gene matches.

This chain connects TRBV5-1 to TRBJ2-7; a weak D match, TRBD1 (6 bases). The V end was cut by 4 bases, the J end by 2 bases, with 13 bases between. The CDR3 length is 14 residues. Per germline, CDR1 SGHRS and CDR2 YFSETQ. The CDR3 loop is CASSMGTSTYEQYF. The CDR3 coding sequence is TGCGCCAGCAGCATGGGGACATCTACCTACGAGCAGTACTTC.

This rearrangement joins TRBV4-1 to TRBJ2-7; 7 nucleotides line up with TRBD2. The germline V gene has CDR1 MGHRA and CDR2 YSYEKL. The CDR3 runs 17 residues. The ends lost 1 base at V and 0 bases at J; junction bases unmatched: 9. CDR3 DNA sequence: TGCGCCAGCAGCCAAGGCCCCCCGGGACTAATCTCCTACGAGCAGTACTTC. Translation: CASSQGPPGLISYEQYF.

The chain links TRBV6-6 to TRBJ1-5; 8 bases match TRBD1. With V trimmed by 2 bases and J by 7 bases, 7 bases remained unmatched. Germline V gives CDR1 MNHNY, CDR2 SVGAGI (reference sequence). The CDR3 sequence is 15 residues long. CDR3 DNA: TGTGCCAGCAGTTACCTCGGACAGGGTAACCAGCCCCAGCATTTT. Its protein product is CASSYLGQGNQPQHF.

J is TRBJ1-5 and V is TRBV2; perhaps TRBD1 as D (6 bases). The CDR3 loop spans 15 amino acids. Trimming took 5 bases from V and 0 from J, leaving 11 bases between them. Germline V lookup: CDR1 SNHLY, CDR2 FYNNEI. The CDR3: CASSLRTASNQPQHF. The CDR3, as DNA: TGTGCCAGCAGTCTCAGGACAGCTAGCAATCAGCCCCAGCATTTT.

CDR3 sequence reads: CASSSDTEQYF. The CDR3 DNA follows: TGTGCCAGCAGTTCTGACACTGAGCAGTACTTC. This sequence joins TRBV6-5 and TRBJ2-7; D is undetermined. Trimming took off 4 bases at V and 7 bases at J, with 8 bases between the two ends. The CDR3 contains 11 residues. Germline assignment: CDR1 MNHEY and CDR2 SVGAGI.

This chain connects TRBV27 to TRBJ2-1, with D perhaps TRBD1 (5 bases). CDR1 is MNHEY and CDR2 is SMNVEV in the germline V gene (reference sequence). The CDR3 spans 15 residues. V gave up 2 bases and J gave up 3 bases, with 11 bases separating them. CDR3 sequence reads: CASSLQGTYYNEQFF. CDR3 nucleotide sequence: TGTGCCAGCAGTTTACAGGGTACGTACTACAATGAGCAGTTCTTC.

The CDR3 protein is CASSLGTGNTGELFF. In nucleotides, the CDR3 is TGTGCCAGCAGCTTAGGTACAGGGAACACCGGGGAGCTGTTTTTT. The rearrangement joins TRBV7-9 to TRBJ2-2; possible D gene TRBD1, 5 bases. The germline gives CDR1 SEHNR, CDR2 FQNEAQ (reference sequence). The CDR3 spans 15 residues. V gave up 1 base and J gave up 1 base, with 7 bases separating them. Full variable domain (remainder filled in from reference TRBV7-9 and TRBJ2-2): DTGVSQNPRHKITKRGQNVTFRCDPISEHNRLYWYRQTLGQGPEFLTYFQNEAQLEKSRLLSDRFSAERPKGSFSTLEIQRTEQGDSAMYLCASSLGTGNTGELFFGEGSRLTVL.

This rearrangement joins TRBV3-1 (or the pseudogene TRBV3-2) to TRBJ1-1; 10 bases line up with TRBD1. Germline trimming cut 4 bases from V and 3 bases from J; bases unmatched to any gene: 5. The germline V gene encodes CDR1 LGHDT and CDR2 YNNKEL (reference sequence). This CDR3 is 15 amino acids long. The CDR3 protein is CASSLPGTGDTEAFF. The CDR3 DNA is TGTGCCAGCAGCCTTCCCGGGACAGGGGACACTGAAGCTTTCTTT.

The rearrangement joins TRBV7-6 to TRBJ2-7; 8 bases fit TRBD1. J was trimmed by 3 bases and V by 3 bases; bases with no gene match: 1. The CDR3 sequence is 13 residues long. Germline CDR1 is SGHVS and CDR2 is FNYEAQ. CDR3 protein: CASSFDRGYEQYF. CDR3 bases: TGTGCCAGCAGCTTTGACAGGGGCTACGAGCAGTACTTC.

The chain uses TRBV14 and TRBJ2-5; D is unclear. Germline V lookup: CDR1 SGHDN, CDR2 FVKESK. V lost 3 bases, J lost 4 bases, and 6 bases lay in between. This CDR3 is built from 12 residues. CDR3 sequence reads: CASSQSTETQYF. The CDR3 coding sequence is TGTGCCAGCAGCCAGAGTACAGAGACCCAGTACTTC.

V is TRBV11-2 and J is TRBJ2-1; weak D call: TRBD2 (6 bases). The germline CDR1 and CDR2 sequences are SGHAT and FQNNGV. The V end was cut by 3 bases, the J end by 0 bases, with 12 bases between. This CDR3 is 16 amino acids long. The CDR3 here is CASSLGGGNSYNEQFF. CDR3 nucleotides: TGTGCCAGCAGCTTGGGAGGCGGCAACTCCTACAATGAGCAGTTCTTC. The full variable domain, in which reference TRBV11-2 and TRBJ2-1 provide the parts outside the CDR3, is EAGVAQSPRYKIIEKRQSVAFWCNPISGHATLYWYQQILGQGPKLLIQFQNNGVVDDSQLPKDRFSAERLKGVDSTLKIQPAKLEDSAVYLCASSLGGGNSYNEQFFGPGTRLTVL.

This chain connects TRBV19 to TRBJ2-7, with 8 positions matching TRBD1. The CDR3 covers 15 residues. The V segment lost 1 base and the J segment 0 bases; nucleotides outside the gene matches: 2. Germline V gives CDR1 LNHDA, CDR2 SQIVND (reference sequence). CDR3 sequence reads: CASSIGTGSSYEQYF. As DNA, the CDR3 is TGTGCCAGTAGTATAGGGACAGGGAGCTCCTACGAGCAGTACTTC.

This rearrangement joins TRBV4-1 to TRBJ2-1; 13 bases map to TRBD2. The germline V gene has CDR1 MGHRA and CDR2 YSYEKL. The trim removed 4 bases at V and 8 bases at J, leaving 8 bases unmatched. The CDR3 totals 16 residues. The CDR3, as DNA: TGCGCCAGCAGCCCGGGAACTAGCGGGGGGGCATATGAGCAGTTCTTC. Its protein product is CASSPGTSGGAYEQFF.

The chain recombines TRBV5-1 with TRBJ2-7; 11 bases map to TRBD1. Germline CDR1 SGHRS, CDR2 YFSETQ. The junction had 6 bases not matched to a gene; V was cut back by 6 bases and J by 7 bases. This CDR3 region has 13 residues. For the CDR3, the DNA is TGCGCCAGCATGGGACAGGGGGTTCAAGAGCAGTACTTC. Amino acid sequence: CASMGQGVQEQYF.

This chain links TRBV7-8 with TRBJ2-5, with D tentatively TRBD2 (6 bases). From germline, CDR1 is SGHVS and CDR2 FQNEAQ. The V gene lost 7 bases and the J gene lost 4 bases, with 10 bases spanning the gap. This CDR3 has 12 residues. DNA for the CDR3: TGTGCCAGCACCCTGGGGGGAGAGACCCAGTACTTC. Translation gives CASTLGGETQYF.

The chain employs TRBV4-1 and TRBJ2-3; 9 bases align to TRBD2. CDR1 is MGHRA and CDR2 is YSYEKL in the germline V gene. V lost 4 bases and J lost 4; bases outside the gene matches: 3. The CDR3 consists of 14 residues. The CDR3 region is CASSRIAGADTQYF. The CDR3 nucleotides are TGCGCCAGCAGCCGAATAGCGGGGGCAGATACGCAGTATTTT.